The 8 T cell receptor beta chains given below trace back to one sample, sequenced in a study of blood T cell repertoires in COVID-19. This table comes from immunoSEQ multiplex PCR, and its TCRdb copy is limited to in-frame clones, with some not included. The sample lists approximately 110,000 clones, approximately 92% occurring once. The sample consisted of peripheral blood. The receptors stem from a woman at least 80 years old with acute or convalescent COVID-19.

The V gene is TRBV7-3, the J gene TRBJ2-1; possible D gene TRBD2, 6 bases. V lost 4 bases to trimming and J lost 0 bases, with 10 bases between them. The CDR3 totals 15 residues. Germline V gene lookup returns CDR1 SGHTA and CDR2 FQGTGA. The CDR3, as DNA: TGTGCCAGCAGCTCCCGGGGGAGCTCCTACAATGAGCAGTTCTTC. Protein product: CASSSRGSSYNEQFF.

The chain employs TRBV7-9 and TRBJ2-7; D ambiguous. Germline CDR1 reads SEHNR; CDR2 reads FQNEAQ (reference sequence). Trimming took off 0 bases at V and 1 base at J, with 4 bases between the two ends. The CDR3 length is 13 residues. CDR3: CASSLAGSYEQYF. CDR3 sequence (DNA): TGTGCCAGCAGCTTAGCCGGGTCCTACGAGCAGTACTTC.

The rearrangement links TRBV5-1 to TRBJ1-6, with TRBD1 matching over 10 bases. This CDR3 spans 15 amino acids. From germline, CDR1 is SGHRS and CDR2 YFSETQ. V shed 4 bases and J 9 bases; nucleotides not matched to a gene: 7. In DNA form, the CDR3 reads TGCGCCAGCAGCACGGGACAGGGGATAGGTTCACCCCTCCACTTT. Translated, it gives CASSTGQGIGSPLHF. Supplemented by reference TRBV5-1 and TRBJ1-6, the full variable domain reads KAGVTQTPRYLIKTRGQQVTLSCSPISGHRSVSWYQQTPGQGLQFLFEYFSETQRNKGNFPGRFSGRQFSNSRSEMNVSTLELGDSALYLCASSTGQGIGSPLHFGNGTRLTVT.

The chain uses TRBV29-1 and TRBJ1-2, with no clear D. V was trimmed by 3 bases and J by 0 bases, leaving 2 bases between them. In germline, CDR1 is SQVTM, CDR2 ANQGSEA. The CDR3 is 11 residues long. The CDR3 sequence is CSVDANYGYTF. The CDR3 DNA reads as TGCAGCGTTGACGCTAACTATGGCTACACCTTC.

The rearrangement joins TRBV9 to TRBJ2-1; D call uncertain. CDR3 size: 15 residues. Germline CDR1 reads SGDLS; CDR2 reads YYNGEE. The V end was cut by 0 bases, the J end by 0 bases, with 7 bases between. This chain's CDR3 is CASSVGPGSYNEQFF. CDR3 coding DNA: TGTGCCAGCAGCGTAGGCCCCGGCTCCTACAATGAGCAGTTCTTC.

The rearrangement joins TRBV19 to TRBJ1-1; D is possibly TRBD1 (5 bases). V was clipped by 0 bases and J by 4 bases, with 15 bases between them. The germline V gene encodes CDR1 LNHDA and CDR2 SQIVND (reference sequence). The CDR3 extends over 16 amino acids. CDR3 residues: CASSIDLWQGSTEAFF. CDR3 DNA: TGTGCCAGTAGTATAGATCTATGGCAGGGTAGCACTGAAGCTTTCTTT.

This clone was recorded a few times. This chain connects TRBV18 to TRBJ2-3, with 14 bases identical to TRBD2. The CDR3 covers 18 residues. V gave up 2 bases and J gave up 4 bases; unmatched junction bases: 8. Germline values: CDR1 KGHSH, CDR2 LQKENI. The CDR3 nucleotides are TGTGCCAGCTCACCAGTTGCGGGACTAGCGGGGGTAGCAGATACGCAGTATTTT. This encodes CASSPVAGLAGVADTQYF. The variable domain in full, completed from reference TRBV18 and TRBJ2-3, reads NAGVMQNPRHLVRRRGQEARLRCSPMKGHSHVYWYRQLPEEGLKFMVYLQKENIIDESGMPKERFSAEFPKEGPSILRIQQVVRGDSAAYFCASSPVAGLAGVADTQYFGPGTRLTVL.

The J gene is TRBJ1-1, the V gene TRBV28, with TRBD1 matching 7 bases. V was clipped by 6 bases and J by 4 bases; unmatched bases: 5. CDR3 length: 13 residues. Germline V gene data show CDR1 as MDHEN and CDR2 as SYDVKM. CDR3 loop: CASRLAGGTEAFF. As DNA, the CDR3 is TGTGCCAGCAGGCTCGCAGGGGGCACTGAAGCTTTCTTT. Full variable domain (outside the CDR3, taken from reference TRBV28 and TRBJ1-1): DVKVTQSSRYLVKRTGEKVFLECVQDMDHENMFWYRQDPGLGLRLIYFSYDVKMKEKGDIPEGYSVSREKKERFSLILESASTNQTSMYLCASRLAGGTEAFFGQGTRLTVV.